What follows are 12 T cell receptor beta chains derived from one specimen sequenced in a study of post-analysis software for immune sequencing data. Presence of unique molecular identifiers characterized the TCR beta cDNA libraries. TCRdb re-analysed the PCR reads in MiXCR, keeping a single row per CDR3 protein. Of hundreds of thousands of distinct CDR3 sequences in the sample, roughly 58% were seen once. Broader study findings: About 5 TRBV segments appeared more often in patients than in controls, and TRBV5-6, TRBV5-1 and TRBV20-1 were among these.

Their antigens remain unidentified. Sequencing used blood. The receptors originated from a girl aged 5-17 years with multiple sclerosis.

The chain combines TRBV29-1 with TRBJ2-3, with 12 bases that match TRBD1. V lost 3 bases and J lost 0; bases outside the gene matches: 10. The CDR3 sequence is 18 residues long. Per the germline V gene, CDR1 is SQVTM and CDR2 is ANQGSEA. The CDR3, as DNA: TGCAGCGTTGACGTCCCGGGACAGGGGGCATCTAGCACAGATACGCAGTATTTT. Amino acids: CSVDVPGQGASSTDTQYF.

This clonotype was seen just once. V gene TRBV7-7 combines with J gene TRBJ2-5; D is unresolved. Germline CDR1 reads SSHAT; CDR2 reads FNYEAQ (reference sequence). The CDR3 has 9 amino acids. V shed 5 bases and J shed 13 bases, with 8 bases lying between them. CDR3 bases: TGTGCCAGCAGCCCTCACGGGTACTTC. Its translation is CASSPHGYF.

This clonotype appeared a single time. This rearrangement joins TRBV9 to TRBJ2-5; either TRBD1 or TRBD2 may supply D (5 bases each). Near its end, the DNA agrees better with TRBJ2-7, so the J call may be wrong. There are 15 residues in the CDR3. Germline-derived CDR1 and CDR2 are SGDLS and YYNGEE. CDR3 protein: CASSIQPGPAYEQYF. In DNA, the CDR3 is TGTGCCAGCAGCATCCAACCGGGACCGGCCTACGAGCAGTACTTC.

CDR3 DNA: TGTGCCAGCAGGTCCGACAGGAATTCACCCCTCCACTTT. Residues: CASRSDRNSPLHF. The chain recombines TRBV5-6 with TRBJ1-6; a weak D match, TRBD1 (6 bases). This CDR3 is 13 amino acids long. Germline assignment: CDR1 SGHDT and CDR2 YYEEEE. V was cut by 5 bases and J by 7 bases, with 10 bases left in between.

This clonotype showed up just a few times. This chain links TRBV12-3 or TRBV12-4 with TRBJ1-6, with TRBD1 matching over 9 bases. The CDR3 loop spans 15 amino acids. Germline trimming cut 6 bases from V and 6 bases from J; bases unmatched to any gene: 6. CDR3 in amino acids: CASSPGQGSNSPLHF. CDR3 sequence (DNA): TGTGCCAGCAGCCCGGGACAGGGTAGTAATTCACCCCTCCACTTT.

The chain joins TRBV20-1 to TRBJ2-1, with TRBD1 matching over 8 bases. Germline trimming cut 6 bases from V and 4 bases from J; bases unmatched to any gene: 11. This CDR3 is 15 amino acids long. Germline lookup yields CDR1 DFQATT and CDR2 SNEGSKA (reference sequence). CDR3 sequence reads: CSARDRRTVYNEQFF. CDR3 DNA: TGCAGTGCGCGGGACAGGAGAACTGTATACAATGAGCAGTTCTTC.

V usage is TRBV7-2 and J usage is TRBJ2-5; 10 positions agree with TRBD2. Germline-derived CDR1 and CDR2 are SGHTA and FQGNSA. The CDR3 loop spans 15 amino acids. V lost 5 bases and J lost 11; bases outside the gene matches: 14. The CDR3 DNA reads as TGTGCCAGCAGCCTAGGACTAGCGGTAAACAGTGAGCAGTACTTC. Its translation: CASSLGLAVNSEQYF.

This chain uses TRBV2 with TRBJ2-6; TRBD1 matches 8 bases. The CDR3 is made up of 18 amino acids. After removal of 1 base from V and 0 bases from J, the junction contained 5 bases not matched to a gene. The germline CDR1 and CDR2 sequences are SNHLY and FYNNEI. CDR3 DNA: TGTGCCAGCAGTGAAGTCTGGACAGGGTACTCTGGGGCCAACGTCCTGACTTTC. Protein: CASSEVWTGYSGANVLTF.

There are many counts of this clonotype. This chain joins TRBV20-1 and TRBJ2-7; the D gene is possibly TRBD2 (6 bases). This CDR3 is built from 12 residues. Trimming removed 5 bases at V and 1 base at J, with 9 bases between. CDR1 DFQATT and CDR2 SNEGSKA come from the germline V gene (reference sequence). The CDR3: CSAFGGSYEQYF. CDR3 in DNA: TGCAGTGCTTTCGGAGGGTCCTACGAGCAGTACTTC.

This chain links TRBV7-3 with TRBJ2-3; 7 bases align to TRBD1. The CDR3 consists of 18 residues. The junction had 14 bases not matched to a gene; V was cut back by 5 bases and J by 0 bases. Germline V gives CDR1 SGHTA, CDR2 FQGTGA. CDR3 nucleotide sequence: TGTGCCAGCAGCCCAACTAGACAGGGCCCTTCTAGCACAGATACGCAGTATTTT. Translating it yields CASSPTRQGPSSTDTQYF.

This clonotype was detected a few times. The chain is built from TRBV20-1 and TRBJ2-7, with 11 positions matching TRBD1. V lost 3 bases, J lost 0 bases, and 4 bases stayed unmatched. Germline CDR1 reads DFQATT; CDR2 reads SNEGSKA (reference sequence). The CDR3 sequence is 15 residues long. This CDR3 reads CSASSGTGGSYEQYF. CDR3 nucleotide sequence: TGCAGTGCTAGCTCCGGGACAGGGGGCTCCTACGAGCAGTACTTC.

The chain recombines TRBV6-2 or TRBV6-3 with TRBJ1-5, with 11 bases aligning to TRBD1. Germline CDR1 MNHEY, CDR2 SVGEGT. V trimming: 6 bases; J trimming: 5 bases; junction bases outside the gene matches: 6. CDR3 length equals 15 residues. CDR3 DNA: TGTGCCAGCAGCTTAGGGACAGGGGGTCATCAGCCCCAGCATTTT. This encodes CASSLGTGGHQPQHF.